The 16 T cell receptor beta chains below come from one sample, sequenced in a study of breast tumors, draining lymph nodes, adjacent tissues. From the multiplex PCR reads, TCRdb called clonotypes with MiXCR, one entry per CDR3 protein. The sample has approximately 52,000 distinct CDR3 sequences, under 50% seen once. Specimen: breast tumor tissue. The receptors were sampled from a female donor with breast cancer. Some clones in this sample may be carry-over from other donors' samples.

This clonotype was seen repeatedly, ten times or more. The chain carries TRBV29-1 and TRBJ2-7; D remains unclear. This CDR3 spans 12 amino acids. Germline V gives CDR1 SQVTM, CDR2 ANQGSEA. Trimming removed 3 bases at V and 6 bases at J, with 12 bases between. CDR3 coding DNA: TGCAGCGTTGAGTTAGGCGGCCGCGAGCAGTACTTC. Amino acids: CSVELGGREQYF.

This clonotype was counted many times. Being one base from a much bigger clone, this may be a read error. The rearrangement uses TRBV5-5 and TRBJ2-1, with 10 bases aligning to TRBD2. The CDR3 spans 20 residues. Trimming cost V 3 bases and J 2 bases; bases outside gene matches: 17. Germline CDR1 reads SGHKS; CDR2 reads YYEKEE (reference sequence). In nucleotides, the CDR3 is TGTGCCAGCAGCTCCATGGGACCAGCGGGAGGGCCAGGGACCTACAATGAGCAGTTCTTC. Amino acids: CASSSMGPAGGPGTYNEQFF.

This clonotype came up many times. This sequence joins TRBV7-2 and TRBJ2-1, with D maybe TRBD2 (6 bases). This CDR3 spans 15 amino acids. In germline, CDR1 is SGHTA, CDR2 FQGNSA. The V gene lost 1 base and the J gene lost 0 bases, with 7 bases spanning the gap. CDR3: CASSLDGSSYNEQFF. CDR3 nucleotide sequence: TGTGCCAGCAGCTTAGACGGGAGCTCCTACAATGAGCAGTTCTTC.

Regarding this clonotype: This likely comes from a read error, as the CDR3 has no conserved phenylalanine or tryptophan at its end. The chain couples TRBV19 to TRBJ2-7; 8 bases are shared with TRBD1. Germline V gives CDR1 LNHDA, CDR2 SQIVND (reference sequence). The J segment lost 0 bases and the V segment lost 6 bases, leaving 10 bases of the junction unmatched. This CDR3 spans 16 amino acids. The CDR3 DNA follows: TGTGCCAGTAGCGGAGCCTTGACAGGGGACTCCTACGAGCAGTACTCC. Translated, it gives CASSGALTGDSYEQYS.

V and J are TRBV15 and TRBJ2-3; 13 positions agree with TRBD2. Trimming cost V 3 bases and J 8 bases; bases outside gene matches: 5. CDR3 length: 15 amino acids. Germline values: CDR1 LNHNV, CDR2 YYDKDF (reference sequence). The CDR3 DNA follows: TGTGCCACCAGCAGCCCGGGACTAGCGGGGTTTACGCAGTATTTT. This sequence encodes CATSSPGLAGFTQYF. Based on the CDR3 plus reference TRBV15 and TRBJ2-3, the full variable domain is DAMVIQNPRYQVTQFGKPVTLSCSQTLNHNVMYWYQQKSSQAPKLLFHYYDKDFNNEADTPDNFQSRRPNTSFCFLDIRSPGLGDTAMYLCATSSPGLAGFTQYFGPGTRLTVL.

This clonotype appeared many times. The chain combines TRBV6-1 with TRBJ1-4, with 8 nucleotides matching TRBD1. Germline assignment: CDR1 MNHNS and CDR2 SASEGT. CDR3 length: 15 residues. Trimming removed 4 bases from V and 4 bases from J; junction bases left unmatched: 5. CDR3 sequence: CASSVNRGGNEKLFF. The CDR3, as DNA: TGTGCCAGCAGTGTAAACAGGGGGGGTAATGAAAAACTGTTTTTT.

The gene calls are TRBV7-9 and TRBJ2-5; 9 bases are shared with TRBD2. This CDR3 spans 16 amino acids. The trim removed 5 bases at V and 1 base at J, leaving 8 bases unmatched. Per the germline V gene, CDR1 is SEHNR and CDR2 is FQNEAQ (reference sequence). Here the CDR3 DNA reads TGTGCCAGCAGCCCACTACTAGCGGGTACCCAAGAGACCCAGTACTTC. It encodes CASSPLLAGTQETQYF.

This clonotype has a count of ten or more. V gene TRBV9 combines with J gene TRBJ2-1, with TRBD2 identical over 12 bases. V dropped 4 bases and J dropped 4; count of bases not matched to a gene: 9. CDR1 SGDLS and CDR2 YYNGEE come from the germline V gene. This CDR3 comprises 17 residues. CDR3 sequence reads: CASSPELAGGRYNEQFF. In DNA, the CDR3 is TGTGCCAGCAGCCCAGAACTAGCGGGAGGACGGTACAATGAGCAGTTCTTC.

This chain joins TRBV29-1 and TRBJ2-1; the match to TRBD2 covers 14 bases. Germline V CDR1 and CDR2: SQVTM, ANQGSEA. The CDR3 length is 15 residues. The trim removed 4 bases at V and 10 bases at J, leaving 9 bases unmatched. Here the CDR3 DNA reads TGCAGCGTTGCGACTAGCGGGAGGGCCCATGGGGAGCAGTTCTTC. Translation: CSVATSGRAHGEQFF.

In its sample, this clonotype was seen once. The CDR3 does not close with the conserved phenylalanine or tryptophan, likely indicating a read error. It is unclear where the CDR3 begins or ends on the DNA, so no DNA is shown, and the CDR3 is as TCRdb lists it. The rearrangement joins TRBV20-1 to TRBJ2-1; the DNA was not used to check the table's D call, TRBD2. Germline CDR1 and CDR2: DFQATT and SNEGSKA (reference sequence). The CDR3 spans 11 amino acids, including both terminal residues. This CDR3 is CSATSGTSPTR.

The gene calls are TRBV20-1 and TRBJ1-2, with D unresolved. V lost 3 bases and J 5 bases, leaving 10 bases between the germline ends. From germline, CDR1 is DFQATT and CDR2 SNEGSKA (reference sequence). CDR3 size: 12 residues. CDR3 bases: TGCAGTGCTAGCGACACGGTATATGGCTACACCTTC. This sequence encodes CSASDTVYGYTF.

This clonotype was recorded at least ten times. The rearrangement links TRBV4-2 to TRBJ2-1; 7 nucleotides align to TRBD1. Unmatched junction bases numbered 2, after V lost 1 base and J lost 5 bases. The CDR3 loop spans 14 amino acids. Germline CDR1 is LGHNA and CDR2 is YNFKEQ. CDR3 residues: CASSQVTGDNEQFF. CDR3 bases: TGTGCCAGCAGCCAAGTTACAGGGGACAATGAGCAGTTCTTC.

This clonotype ranks as large. This rearrangement joins TRBV29-1 to TRBJ2-5; TRBD2 agrees at 7 bases. CDR3 length: 14 residues. V was pared by 7 bases and J by 5 bases, with 13 bases of the junction left unmatched. Germline V gene lookup returns CDR1 SQVTM and CDR2 ANQGSEA. The CDR3 reads CSAPGGGKQETQYF. CDR3 DNA sequence: TGCAGCGCTCCCGGCGGGGGAAAGCAGGAGACCCAGTACTTC. The full variable domain, with the rest looked up from reference TRBV29-1 and TRBJ2-5, is SAVISQKPSRDICQRGTSLTIQCQVDSQVTMMFWYRQQPGQSLTLIATANQGSEATYESGFVIDKFPISRPNLTFSTLTVSNMSPEDSSIYLCSAPGGGKQETQYFGPGTRLLVL.

This clonotype was recorded many times. The gene calls are TRBV27 and TRBJ1-3; 8 bases agree with TRBD1. J gave up 0 bases and V 6 bases, and 4 bases lay outside the gene matches. The CDR3 is made up of 15 amino acids. Per germline, CDR1 MNHEY and CDR2 SMNVEV (reference sequence). The CDR3 loop reads CASRDRAPSGNTIYF. The CDR3 DNA follows: TGTGCCAGCAGGGACAGGGCACCCTCTGGAAACACCATATATTTT.

In this sample, this clonotype turned up many times. The V gene is TRBV14, the J gene TRBJ2-7; possibly TRBD2 for D (6 bases). V was clipped by 3 bases and J by 3 bases, with 15 bases between them. This CDR3 has 15 residues. Germline values: CDR1 SGHDN, CDR2 FVKESK. In DNA, the CDR3 is TGTGCCAGCAGCCAGTGGCTAGCGAGAATCTACGAGCAGTACTTC. Its translation: CASSQWLARIYEQYF.

Concerning this clonotype itself: A much larger clonotype is one base distant, so this may be a read error. V and J are TRBV7-2 and TRBJ1-3; D unclear. Germline CDR1 is SGHTA and CDR2 is FQGNSA. The CDR3 is 15 residues long. The CDR3 loop reads CASSLSFTSGDTIHF. In nucleotides, the CDR3 is TGTGCCAGCAGCTTATCCTTTACCTCTGGAGACACCATACATTTT. The variable domain in full, completed from reference TRBV7-2 and TRBJ1-3, reads GAGVSQSPSNKVTEKGKDVELRCDPISGHTALYWYRQSLGQGLEFLIYFQGNSAPDKSGLPSDRFSAERTGGSVSTLTIQRTQQEDSAVYLCASSLSFTSGDTIHFGEGSWLTVV.